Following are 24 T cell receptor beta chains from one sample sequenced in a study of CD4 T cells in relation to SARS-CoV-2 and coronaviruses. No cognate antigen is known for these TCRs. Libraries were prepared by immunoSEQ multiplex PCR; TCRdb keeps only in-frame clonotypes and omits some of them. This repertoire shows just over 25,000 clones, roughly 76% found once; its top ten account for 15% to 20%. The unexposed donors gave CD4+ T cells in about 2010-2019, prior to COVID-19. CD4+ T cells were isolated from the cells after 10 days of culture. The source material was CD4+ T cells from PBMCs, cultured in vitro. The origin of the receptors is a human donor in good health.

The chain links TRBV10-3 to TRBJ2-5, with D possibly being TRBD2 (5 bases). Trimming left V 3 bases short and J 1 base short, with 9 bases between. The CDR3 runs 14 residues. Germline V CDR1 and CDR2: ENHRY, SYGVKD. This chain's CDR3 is CAISESGTQETQYF. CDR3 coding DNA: TGTGCCATCAGTGAAAGCGGAACCCAAGAGACCCAGTACTTC.

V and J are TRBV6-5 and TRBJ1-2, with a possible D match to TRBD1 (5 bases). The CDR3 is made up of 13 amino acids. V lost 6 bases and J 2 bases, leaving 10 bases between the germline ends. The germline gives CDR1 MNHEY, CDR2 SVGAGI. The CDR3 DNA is TGTGCCAGCAGGTTGGGGGGAAACTATGGCTACACCTTC. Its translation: CASRLGGNYGYTF.

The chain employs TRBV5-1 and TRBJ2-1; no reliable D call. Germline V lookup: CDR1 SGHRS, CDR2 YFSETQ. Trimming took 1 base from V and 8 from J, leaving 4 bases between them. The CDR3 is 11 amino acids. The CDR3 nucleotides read TGCGCCAGCAGCTTGTTGGATGAGCAGTTCTTC. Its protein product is CASSLLDEQFF. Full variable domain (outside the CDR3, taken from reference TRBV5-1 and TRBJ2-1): KAGVTQTPRYLIKTRGQQVTLSCSPISGHRSVSWYQQTPGQGLQFLFEYFSETQRNKGNFPGRFSGRQFSNSRSEMNVSTLELGDSALYLCASSLLDEQFFGPGTRLTVL.

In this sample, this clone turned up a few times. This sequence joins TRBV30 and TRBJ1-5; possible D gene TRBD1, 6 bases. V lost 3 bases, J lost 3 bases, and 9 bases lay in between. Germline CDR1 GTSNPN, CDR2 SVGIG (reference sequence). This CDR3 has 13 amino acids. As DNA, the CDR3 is TGTGCCTGGAGCGGGACACTCAATCAGCCCCAGCATTTT. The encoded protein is CAWSGTLNQPQHF.

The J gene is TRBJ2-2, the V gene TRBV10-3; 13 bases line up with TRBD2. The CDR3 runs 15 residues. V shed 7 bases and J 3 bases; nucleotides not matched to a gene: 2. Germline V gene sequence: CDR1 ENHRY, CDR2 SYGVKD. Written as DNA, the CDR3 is TGTGCCATCAAGGGACTAGCGGGGTACACCGGGGAGCTGTTTTTT. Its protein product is CAIKGLAGYTGELFF.

The CDR3, as DNA: TGTGCCAGCAGCGGGGGGCTAGCGGACGAGCAGTACTTC. Residues: CASSGGLADEQYF. The V and J genes are TRBV5-4 and TRBJ2-7; D is possibly TRBD2 (7 bases). Trimming shortened V by 4 bases and J by 5 bases, and 13 bases separated the two germline ends. The CDR3 is made up of 13 amino acids. The germline V gene encodes CDR1 SGHNT and CDR2 YYREEE (reference sequence).

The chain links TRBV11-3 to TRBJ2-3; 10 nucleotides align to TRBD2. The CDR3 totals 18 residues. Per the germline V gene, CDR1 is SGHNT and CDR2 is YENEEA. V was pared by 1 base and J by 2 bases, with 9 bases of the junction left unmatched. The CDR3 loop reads CASSLGLAGARATDTQYF. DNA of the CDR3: TGTGCCAGCAGCTTAGGCCTAGCGGGGGCCCGCGCCACAGATACGCAGTATTTT.

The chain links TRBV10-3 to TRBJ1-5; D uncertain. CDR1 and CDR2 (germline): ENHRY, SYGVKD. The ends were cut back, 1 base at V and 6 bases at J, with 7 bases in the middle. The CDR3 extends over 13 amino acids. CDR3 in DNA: TGTGCCATCAGTGAGTTGGAGGTTCAGCCCCAGCATTTT. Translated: CAISELEVQPQHF.

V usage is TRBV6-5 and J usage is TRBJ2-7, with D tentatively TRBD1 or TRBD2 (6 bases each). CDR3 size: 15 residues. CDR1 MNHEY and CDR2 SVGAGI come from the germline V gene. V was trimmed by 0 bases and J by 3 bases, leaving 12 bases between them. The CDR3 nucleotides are TGTGCCAGCAGTTACTCCCGGGGGCCGGGCTACGAGCAGTACTTC. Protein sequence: CASSYSRGPGYEQYF.

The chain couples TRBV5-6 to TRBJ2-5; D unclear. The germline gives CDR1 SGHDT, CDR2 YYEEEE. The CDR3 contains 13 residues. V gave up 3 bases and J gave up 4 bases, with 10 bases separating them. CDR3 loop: CASSSDPGETQYF. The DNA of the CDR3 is TGTGCCAGCAGCTCCGACCCAGGAGAGACCCAGTACTTC.

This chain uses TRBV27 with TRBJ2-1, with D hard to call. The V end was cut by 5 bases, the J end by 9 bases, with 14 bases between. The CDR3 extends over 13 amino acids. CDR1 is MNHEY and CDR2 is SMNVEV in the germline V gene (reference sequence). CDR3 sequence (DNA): TGTGCCAGCAGTATCCCCCCGGGCGGTGAGCAGTTCTTC. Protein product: CASSIPPGGEQFF.

CDR3 region: CASSDQGGGLDGYTF. For the CDR3, the DNA is TGTGCCAGCAGTGATCAGGGAGGGGGTCTGGATGGCTACACCTTC. This sequence joins TRBV6-2 or TRBV6-3 and TRBJ1-2, with a possible D match to TRBD1 (6 bases). The V gene lost 5 bases and the J gene lost 6 bases, with 19 bases spanning the gap. Germline CDR1 is MNHEY and CDR2 is SVGEGT. The CDR3 runs 15 residues.

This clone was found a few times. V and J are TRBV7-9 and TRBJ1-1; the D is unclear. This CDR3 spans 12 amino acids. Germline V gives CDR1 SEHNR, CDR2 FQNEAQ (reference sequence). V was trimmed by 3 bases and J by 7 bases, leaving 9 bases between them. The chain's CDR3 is CASSLEEIEAFF. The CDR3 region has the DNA TGTGCCAGCAGCTTGGAGGAGATTGAAGCTTTCTTT.

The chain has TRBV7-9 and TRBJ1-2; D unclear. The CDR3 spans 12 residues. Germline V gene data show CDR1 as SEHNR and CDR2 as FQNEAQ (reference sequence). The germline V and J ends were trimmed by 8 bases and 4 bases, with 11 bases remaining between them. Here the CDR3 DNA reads TGTGCCAGCGGCCCGGGAGGCTATGGCTACACCTTC. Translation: CASGPGGYGYTF.

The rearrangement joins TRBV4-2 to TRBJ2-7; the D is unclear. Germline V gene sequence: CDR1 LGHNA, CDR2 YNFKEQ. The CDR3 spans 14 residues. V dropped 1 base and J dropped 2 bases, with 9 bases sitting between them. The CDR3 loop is CASSQADGPYEQYF. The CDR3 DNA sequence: TGTGCCAGCAGCCAAGCGGACGGACCCTACGAGCAGTACTTC.

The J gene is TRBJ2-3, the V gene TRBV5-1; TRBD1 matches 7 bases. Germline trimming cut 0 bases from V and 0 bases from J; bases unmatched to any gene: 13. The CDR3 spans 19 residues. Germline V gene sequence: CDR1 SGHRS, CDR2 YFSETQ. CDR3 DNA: TGCGCCAGCAGCTTGGAGGGGGTCGGGACAGACACTAGCACAGATACGCAGTATTTT. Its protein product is CASSLEGVGTDTSTDTQYF. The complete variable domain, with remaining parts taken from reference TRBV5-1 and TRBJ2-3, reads KAGVTQTPRYLIKTRGQQVTLSCSPISGHRSVSWYQQTPGQGLQFLFEYFSETQRNKGNFPGRFSGRQFSNSRSEMNVSTLELGDSALYLCASSLEGVGTDTSTDTQYFGPGTRLTVL.

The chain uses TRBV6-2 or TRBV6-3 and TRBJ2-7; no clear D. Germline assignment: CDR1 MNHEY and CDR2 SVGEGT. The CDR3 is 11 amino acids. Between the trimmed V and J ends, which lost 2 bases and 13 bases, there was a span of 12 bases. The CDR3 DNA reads TGTGCCAGCAGTTACCAGGCAAGGGTTTACTTC. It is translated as CASSYQARVYF.

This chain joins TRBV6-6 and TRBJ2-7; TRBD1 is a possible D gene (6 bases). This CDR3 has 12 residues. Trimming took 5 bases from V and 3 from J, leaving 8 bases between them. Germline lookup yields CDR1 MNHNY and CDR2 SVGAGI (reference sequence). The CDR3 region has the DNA TGTGCCAGCAGTCCAGGGGACTACGAGCAGTACTTC. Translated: CASSPGDYEQYF.

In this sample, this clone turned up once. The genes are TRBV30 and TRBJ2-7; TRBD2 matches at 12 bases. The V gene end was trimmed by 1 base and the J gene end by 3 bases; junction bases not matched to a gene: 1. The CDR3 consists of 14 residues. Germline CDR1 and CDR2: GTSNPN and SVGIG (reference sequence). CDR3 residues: CAWSGTSGIYEQYF. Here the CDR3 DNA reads TGTGCCTGGAGTGGGACTAGCGGGATCTACGAGCAGTACTTC.

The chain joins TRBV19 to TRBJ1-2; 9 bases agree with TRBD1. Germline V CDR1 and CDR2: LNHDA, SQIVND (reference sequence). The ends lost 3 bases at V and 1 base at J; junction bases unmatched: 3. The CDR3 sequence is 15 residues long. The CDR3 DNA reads TGTGCCAGTAGTATGGACAGGGGTCTTAACTATGGCTACACCTTC. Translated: CASSMDRGLNYGYTF.

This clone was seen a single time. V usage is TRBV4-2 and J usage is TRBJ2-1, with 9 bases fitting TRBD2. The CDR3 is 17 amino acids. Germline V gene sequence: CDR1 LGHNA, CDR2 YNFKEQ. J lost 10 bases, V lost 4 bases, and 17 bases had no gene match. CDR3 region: CASSRDLAGGPGGEQFF. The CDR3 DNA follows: TGTGCCAGCAGCCGAGATCTGGCGGGAGGGCCAGGAGGGGAGCAGTTCTTC.

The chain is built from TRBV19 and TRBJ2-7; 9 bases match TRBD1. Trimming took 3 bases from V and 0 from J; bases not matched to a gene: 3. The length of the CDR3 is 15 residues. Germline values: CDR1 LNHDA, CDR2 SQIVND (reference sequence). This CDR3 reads CASSMAGQGSYEQYF. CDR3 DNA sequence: TGTGCCAGTAGTATGGCGGGACAGGGCTCCTACGAGCAGTACTTC.

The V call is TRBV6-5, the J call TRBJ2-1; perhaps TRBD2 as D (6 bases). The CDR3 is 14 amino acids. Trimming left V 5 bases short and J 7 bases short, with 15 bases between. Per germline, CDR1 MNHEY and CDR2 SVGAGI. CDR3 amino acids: CASSIDGGHNEQFF. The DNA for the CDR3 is TGTGCCAGCAGTATAGACGGGGGTCATAATGAGCAGTTCTTC.

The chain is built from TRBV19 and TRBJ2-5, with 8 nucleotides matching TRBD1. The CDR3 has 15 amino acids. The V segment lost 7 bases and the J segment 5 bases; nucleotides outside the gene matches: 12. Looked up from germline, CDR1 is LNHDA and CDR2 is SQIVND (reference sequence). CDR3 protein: CASTDTSGGVETQYF. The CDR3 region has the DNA TGTGCCAGTACCGATACCTCAGGGGGCGTGGAGACCCAGTACTTC.